This T cell receptor beta chain was identified during a study of blood T cell repertoires in COVID-19. Turning to the study itself: Material from acute and convalescent COVID-19 was sourced from the United States, Italy and Spain.

Profiled with immunoSEQ multiplex PCR; TCRdb holds only in-frame clones, not every one. The table has about 260,000 clones, roughly 86% seen once; the top ten hold around 8.8%. Trimming took 7 bases from V and 7 from J; bases not matched to a gene: 13. There are 16 residues in the CDR3. Per the germline V gene, CDR1 is LNHDA and CDR2 is SQIVND (reference sequence). Sequenced input: peripheral blood. The chain carries TRBV19 and TRBJ1-2; TRBD1 agrees at 12 bases. The receptor's source is a man between 35 and 55 years old with active or convalescent COVID-19. In DNA form, the CDR3 reads TGTGCCAGTAAAACGGGACAGGGGGCACGTCCTGGTGGCTACACCTTC. Its protein is CASKTGQGARPGGYTF.